One sample yielded the 5 T cell receptor beta chains listed below, sequenced in a study of control samples from healthy donors and cancer patients. Some clones are missing from TCRdb's copy, which holds only in-frame ones; the method was immunoSEQ multiplex PCR. The sample has about 71,000 clones, around 92% seen once. Sequencing was performed on PBMCs. The receptors were sampled from a man in his sixties with lung cancer.

V usage is TRBV7-3 and J usage is TRBJ1-6, with D unresolved. The length of the CDR3 is 14 residues. Trimming took 2 bases from V and 4 from J, leaving 6 bases between them. The germline V gene encodes CDR1 SGHTA and CDR2 FQGTGA. CDR3 region: CASSLGVYNSPLHF. Written as DNA, the CDR3 is TGTGCCAGCAGCTTAGGGGTTTATAATTCACCCCTCCACTTT.

This clone was counted a single time. The rearrangement joins TRBV5-1 to TRBJ1-1, with 7 nucleotides matching TRBD1. The length of the CDR3 is 15 residues. The germline V gene has CDR1 SGHRS and CDR2 YFSETQ. The trim removed 4 bases at V and 6 bases at J, leaving 12 bases unmatched. The CDR3 coding sequence is TGCGCCAGCAGCCGTGAGACAGGGAGGTCCCCTGAAGCTTTCTTT. Translated: CASSRETGRSPEAFF.

The chain recombines TRBV27 with TRBJ1-4, with 8 bases that match TRBD1. In germline, CDR1 is MNHEY, CDR2 SMNVEV (reference sequence). With V trimmed by 2 bases and J by 14 bases, 10 bases remained unmatched. CDR3 length: 14 residues. DNA of the CDR3: TGTGCCAGCAGTTTACTCTCCCAGGGGGCGCCCCTGTTTTTT. The encoded protein is CASSLLSQGAPLFF.

The chain combines TRBV5-8 with TRBJ1-3; D gene uncertain. Germline-derived CDR1 and CDR2 are SGHTS and YDEGEE. The CDR3 totals 15 residues. Between the trimmed V and J ends, which lost 2 bases and 5 bases, there was a span of 14 bases. CDR3 protein: CASSFASGYRNTIYF. The CDR3 region has the DNA TGTGCCAGCAGCTTCGCATCGGGATATAGAAACACCATATATTTT. Full variable domain (remainder filled in from reference TRBV5-8 and TRBJ1-3): EAGVTQSPTHLIKTRGQQATLRCSPISGHTSVYWYQQALGLGLQFLLWYDEGEERNRGNFPPRFSGRQFPNYSSELNVNALELEDSALYLCASSFASGYRNTIYFGEGSWLTVV.

J is TRBJ1-2 and V is TRBV5-4; no definite D call. This CDR3 region has 14 residues. From germline, CDR1 is SGHNT and CDR2 YYREEE (reference sequence). The germline V and J ends were trimmed by 0 bases and 8 bases, with 14 bases remaining between them. The CDR3 protein is CASSLGQDGRGYTF. The CDR3 bases are TGTGCCAGCAGCTTGGGGCAGGACGGGAGAGGCTACACCTTC. Full variable domain (missing parts from reference TRBV5-4 and TRBJ1-2): ETGVTQSPTHLIKTRGQQVTLRCSSQSGHNTVSWYQQALGQGPQFIFQYYREEENGRGNFPPRFSGLQFPNYSSELNVNALELDDSALYLCASSLGQDGRGYTFGSGTRLTVV.